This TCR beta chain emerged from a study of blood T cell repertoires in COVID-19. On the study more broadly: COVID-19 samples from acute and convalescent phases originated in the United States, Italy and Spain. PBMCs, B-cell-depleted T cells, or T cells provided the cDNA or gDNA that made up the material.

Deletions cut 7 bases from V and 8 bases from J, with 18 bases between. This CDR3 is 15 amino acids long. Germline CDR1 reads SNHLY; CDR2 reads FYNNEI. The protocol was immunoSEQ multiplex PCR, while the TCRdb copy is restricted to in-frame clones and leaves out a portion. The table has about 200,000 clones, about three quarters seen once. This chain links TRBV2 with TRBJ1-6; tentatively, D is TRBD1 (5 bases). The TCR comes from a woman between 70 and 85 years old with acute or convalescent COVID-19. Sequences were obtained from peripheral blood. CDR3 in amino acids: CASNRGTAGDSPLHF. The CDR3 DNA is TGTGCCAGCAACAGAGGGACCGCGGGGGATTCACCCCTCCACTTT.